Sequencing of this TCR beta chain was carried out in a study of OX40 agonist ivuxolimab in advanced cancers. Study as a whole: Hepatocellular carcinoma, melanoma, renal cell or head and neck cancer was diagnosed in the dose-escalation patients.

The V and J ends lost 0 bases and 0 bases respectively, with 2 bases between them. Germline-derived CDR1 and CDR2 are MNHEY and SMNVEV (reference sequence). The CDR3 totals 14 residues. The data were produced by immunoSEQ multiplex PCR, yet TCRdb's version contains in-frame clones alone and is incomplete. The sample lists some 86,000 clones; approximately 85% were seen once. Sequenced here: CD4+ or CD8+ T cells sorted from blood, sampled in a trial of the OX40 agonist ivuxolimab. The receptor was derived from an adult with an advanced solid tumor such as melanoma, head and neck, liver or kidney cancer. The genes are TRBV27 and TRBJ2-2; no definite D call. This chain's CDR3 is CASSLSPNTGELFF. In nucleotides, the CDR3 is TGTGCCAGCAGTTTATCTCCGAACACCGGGGAGCTGTTTTTT.